These 9 T cell receptor beta chains were sequenced from one sample in a study of control samples from healthy donors and cancer patients. Produced via immunoSEQ multiplex PCR; TCRdb's table is partial and in-frame only. The sample carries about 48,000 clones, over 85% recorded once. The sample taken for sequencing was PBMCs. The receptors originated from a woman in her forties or fifties with head and neck cancer.

The V call is TRBV11-3, the J call TRBJ2-3; 9 bases fit TRBD1. Losses at the gene ends were 5 bases for V and 1 base for J; bases not matched to a gene: 4. Per germline, CDR1 SGHNT and CDR2 YENEEA. This CDR3 region has 15 residues. In DNA, the CDR3 is TGTGCCAGCAGCCCCCGACAGGGGGGCACAGATACGCAGTATTTT. Translated: CASSPRQGGTDTQYF.

Comment on this clone: At one of its ends the junction is not consistent with the germline gene, which may arise from a read error. The V gene is TRBV11-2, the J gene TRBJ2-1; either TRBD1 or TRBD2 may fit D (5 bases each). The CDR3 consists of 16 residues. Germline V gene data show CDR1 as SGHAT and CDR2 as FQNNGV. The CDR3 sequence: CASSLGPGPPQTEQFF. In DNA form, the CDR3 reads TGTGCCAGCAGTTTAGGCCCGGGACCCCCTCAGACTGAGCAGTTCTTC.

This rearrangement joins TRBV19 to TRBJ1-4; D is ambiguous. CDR3 size: 15 residues. V was pared by 1 base and J by 8 bases, with 14 bases between. Germline values: CDR1 LNHDA, CDR2 SQIVND (reference sequence). CDR3 protein: CASSIVRERQEKLFF. DNA of the CDR3: TGTGCCAGTAGTATAGTAAGGGAGCGGCAAGAAAAACTGTTTTTT. The whole variable domain, remainder taken from reference TRBV19 and TRBJ1-4, is DGGITQSPKYLFRKEGQNVTLSCEQNLNHDAMYWYRQDPGQGLRLIYYSQIVNDFQKGDIAEGYSVSREKKESFPLTVTSAQKNPTAFYLCASSIVRERQEKLFFGSGTQLSVL.

The chain carries TRBV27 and TRBJ2-7; no clear D. This CDR3 is 13 amino acids long. The germline V and J ends were trimmed by 3 bases and 4 bases, with 10 bases remaining between them. CDR1 and CDR2 from the germline V gene are MNHEY and SMNVEV (reference sequence). The CDR3 nucleotides are TGTGCCAGCAGTTTGGCCCTGGGGTACGAGCAGTACTTC. Encoded protein: CASSLALGYEQYF.

The chain links TRBV24-1 to TRBJ2-1; possible D gene TRBD1, 6 bases. V lost 5 bases and J 6 bases, leaving 7 bases between the germline ends. CDR3 length: 12 residues. Germline assignment: CDR1 KGHDR and CDR2 SFDVKD. The CDR3 spells CATSGTVNEQFF. For the CDR3, the DNA is TGTGCCACCAGTGGGACAGTCAATGAGCAGTTCTTC.

In DNA form, the CDR3 reads TGTGCCAGCAGTTTATCTCAGGGCGGCACTGAAGCTTTCTTT. Translated, it gives CASSLSQGGTEAFF. The gene calls are TRBV27 and TRBJ1-1, with D possibly being TRBD1 (5 bases). V shed 0 bases and J shed 4 bases, with 9 bases lying between them. The CDR3 spans 14 residues. Germline V gene lookup returns CDR1 MNHEY and CDR2 SMNVEV (reference sequence).

J is TRBJ2-5 and V is TRBV7-9, with a tentative D call TRBD2 (5 bases). The CDR3 is 15 amino acids. V dropped 2 bases and J dropped 7 bases, with 17 bases sitting between them. The germline V gene encodes CDR1 SEHNR and CDR2 FQNEAQ (reference sequence). CDR3 loop: CASSLSGKEVGTQYF. For the CDR3, the DNA is TGTGCCAGCAGCTTATCTGGGAAGGAGGTCGGGACCCAGTACTTC.

The V call is TRBV2, the J call TRBJ1-5; D uncertain. The CDR3 extends over 17 amino acids. Germline-derived CDR1 and CDR2 are SNHLY and FYNNEI. The V and J ends lost 5 bases and 0 bases respectively, with 17 bases between them. CDR3 coding DNA: TGTGCCAGCAGTCCGATGTCTGGCCCGCTTAGCAATCAGCCCCAGCATTTT. It encodes CASSPMSGPLSNQPQHF.

The chain combines TRBV7-9 with TRBJ2-3; D perhaps matches TRBD2 (5 bases). V was cut by 5 bases and J by 0 bases, with 9 bases left in between. The germline V gene encodes CDR1 SEHNR and CDR2 FQNEAQ (reference sequence). This CDR3 spans 14 amino acids. CDR3 nucleotides: TGTGCCAGCAGCCCTGGAGGTAGCACAGATACGCAGTATTTT. Translating gives CASSPGGSTDTQYF.